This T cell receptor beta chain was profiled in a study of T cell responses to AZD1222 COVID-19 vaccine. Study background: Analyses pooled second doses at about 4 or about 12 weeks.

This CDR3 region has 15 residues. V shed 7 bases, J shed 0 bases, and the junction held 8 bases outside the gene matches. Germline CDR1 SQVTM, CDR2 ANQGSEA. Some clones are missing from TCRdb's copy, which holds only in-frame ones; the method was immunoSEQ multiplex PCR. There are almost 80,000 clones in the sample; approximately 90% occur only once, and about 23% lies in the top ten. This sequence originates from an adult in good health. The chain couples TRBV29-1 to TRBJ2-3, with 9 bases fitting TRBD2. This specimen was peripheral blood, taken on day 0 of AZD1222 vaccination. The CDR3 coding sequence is TGCAGCGCTTCCCTAACTAGCGGGAGCACAGATACGCAGTATTTT. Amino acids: CSASLTSGSTDTQYF.